This T cell receptor beta chain stems from a study of blood T cells in healthy people across ages. Looked up from germline, CDR1 is SGHRS and CDR2 is YFSETQ. Trimming stripped 5 bases from V and 0 bases from J, with 5 bases between. The CDR3 spans 13 residues. Study results and limitations: A greater number of naive CD4+ cells and higher diversity distinguished long-lived donors from aged donors. Expanded clonotype shifts may have been confounded, as the donors had an unknown CMV status.

This clonotype came up a few times. What it binds is unknown. A sample-barcoded 5' primer and a J-beta primer mix were used in a second PCR of roughly 6 to 11 cycles. TCRdb independently ran MiXCR on the 5' RACE reads; one entry per CDR3 protein. The table records about 900,000 distinct CDR3 sequences, about 59% of them present only once. Material: blood. This rearrangement joins TRBV5-1 to TRBJ1-4; D is undetermined. The clonotype comes from a man aged 30 to 45 in good health. CDR3 in amino acids: CASRTATNEKLFF. The CDR3, as DNA: TGCGCCAGCAGAACAGCAACTAATGAAAAACTGTTTTTT.